The clone carrying this T cell receptor (beta chain) was counted once. CDR1 and CDR2 from the germline V gene are SQVTM and ANQGSEA. This CDR3 is 13 amino acids long. Trimming stripped 5 bases from V and 0 bases from J, with 9 bases between. Sequencing used immunoSEQ multiplex PCR; TCRdb keeps in-frame clones, though not all of them. The sample has a few million clones; about 94% are singletons. The naive CD8 fraction comprised CD45RO-negative cells positively selected for CCR7 and excluded terminally differentiated effector memory CD45RA+ cells. The data are from a study of shared clonotypes between healthy human individuals.

The source of this sequence is a man younger than 30 in good health. Some clones in this sample may be carry-over from other donors' samples. This chain links TRBV29-1 with TRBJ2-3; D uncertain. Sequencing was carried out using naive CD8+ T cells from PBMCs. CDR3 sequence reads: CSVSGQSTDTQYF. CDR3 nucleotide sequence: TGCAGCGTTTCCGGGCAGAGCACAGATACGCAGTATTTT.